There are many counts of the clone carrying this T cell receptor (beta chain). The sample comes from a study of T cells in Graves' hyperthyroidism and ophthalmopathy. V lost 0 bases to trimming and J lost 3 bases; unmatched junction nucleotides: 5. The CDR3 is made up of 15 amino acids. The germline V gene has CDR1 DFQATT and CDR2 SNEGSKA (reference sequence). Amplification of TCR beta CDR3 regions was performed using RNA transcripts as template. The HTBI set primed first-round TCR CDR3 RT-PCR. TCRdb recomputed calls from the multiplex PCR reads with MiXCR, one row per CDR3 protein. In the table there are a few hundred thousand distinct CDR3 sequences, around 16% of which are singletons.

Sequenced: blood. This chain links TRBV20-1 with TRBJ2-7; 10 bases are a match to TRBD2. This TCR was sampled from a woman aged 18-29 years with Graves' hyperthyroidism that later progressed to Graves' ophthalmopathy. The CDR3 sequence is CSARDRAGGFYEQYF. CDR3 coding DNA: TGCAGTGCTAGAGATAGAGCGGGAGGGTTCTACGAGCAGTACTTC.